This T cell receptor (beta chain) was recovered during a study of OX40 agonist ivuxolimab in advanced cancers. The investigators sampled blood at baseline, at cycle 4 day 1, and at cycle 7 day 1. Produced via immunoSEQ multiplex PCR; TCRdb's table is partial and in-frame only. The table includes over 80,000 clones, roughly nine tenths detected once. This clone has more than one count but fewer than ten. The specimen was CD4+ or CD8+ T cells sorted from blood, collected in a trial of the OX40 agonist ivuxolimab. This TCR derives from an adult with an advanced solid tumor such as melanoma, head and neck, liver or kidney cancer.

Here the CDR3 reads CASSGEDRDFSPLHF. The CDR3 coding sequence is TGTGCCAGTAGTGGGGAGGACAGGGATTTCTCACCCCTCCACTTT. V is TRBV19 and J is TRBJ1-6; 8 bases match TRBD1. The ends lost 5 bases at V and 10 bases at J; junction bases unmatched: 10. The CDR3 totals 15 residues. Looked up from germline, CDR1 is LNHDA and CDR2 is SQIVND (reference sequence).